This T cell receptor (beta chain) stems from a study of blood T cell repertoires in COVID-19. Study in general: Whether acute or convalescent, the COVID-19 samples came from the United States, Italy and Spain. PBMCs, B-cell-depleted T cells, or T cells provided the cDNA or gDNA that made up the material.

In Cohort 3, a recovered donor had either two negative PCRs, clearance, or symptom resolution. The table came from immunoSEQ multiplex PCR; TCRdb's copy has only in-frame clones and leaves some out. This table holds around 150,000 clones, roughly four fifths found once. Trimming took off 3 bases at V and 0 bases at J, with 9 bases between the two ends. This CDR3 spans 13 amino acids. CDR1 DFQATT and CDR2 SNEGSKA come from the germline V gene (reference sequence). The sequence was obtained from a man in his fifties or sixties who had recovered from COVID-19. This chain connects TRBV20-1 to TRBJ2-7, with D possibly matching TRBD2 (6 bases). The sequencing sample was made of PBMCs or T cells enriched from blood (not recorded which). Here the CDR3 reads CSASETSSYEQYF. The CDR3 region has the DNA TGCAGTGCTAGTGAGACTAGCTCCTACGAGCAGTACTTC.